This T cell receptor beta chain was identified in a study of type 1 regulatory T cells. Study context: T-allo10 is an in vitro-generated, Tr1-enriched CD4 T cell product specific for alloantigen.

The CDR3 is made up of 11 amino acids. Deletions cut 5 bases from V and 7 bases from J, with 9 bases between. Germline CDR1 and CDR2: DFQATT and SNEGSKA (reference sequence). Findings and limits, study-wide: Compared with non-type 1 regulatory T cells, type 1 regulatory T cells showed a more restricted TCR repertoire.

This clonotype was picked up a small number of times. Its antigen is not known. TCRdb re-called the reads through MiXCR, storing one row per CDR3 protein. The sample lists approximately 77,000 distinct CDR3 sequences; less than 25% were seen once. The origin of this receptor is a human donor in good health. V and J are TRBV20-1 and TRBJ2-1, with D hard to call. The sample taken for sequencing was cultured type 1 regulatory T (Tr1) cells, either the whole culture or a sorted fraction (not recorded which). CDR3 loop: CSAFHLNEQFF. The DNA of the CDR3 is TGCAGTGCTTTTCACCTTAATGAGCAGTTCTTC.